A selection of T cell receptor beta chains follows, all from one sample in a study of T cell responses to AZD1222 COVID-19 vaccine. Sequencing used immunoSEQ multiplex PCR; TCRdb keeps in-frame clones, though not all of them. The profile covers over 150,000 clones, with approximately 92% appearing a single time and more than 0.85% taken by the ten largest. The input for sequencing was peripheral blood, taken 28 days after the second dose of the MenACWY control vaccine. The receptors stem from an adult who received the MenACWY meningococcal vaccine as a control. Both conserved end residues are part of each CDR3. Fields, in order: V gene, clone size, D gene, J gene, CDR3 protein, CDR3 DNA. The D gene is left open where the match is weak. Rows give clone size only sometimes, using once, few, many, or a class for an expanded clone.

>TRBV18|-|-|TRBJ2-3
CASSFMTSTDTQYF
TGTGCCAGCTCATTCATGACCAGCACAGATACGCAGTATTTT
>TRBV5-4|-|-|TRBJ2-7
CASSLGRQGIYEQYF
TGTGCCAGCAGCTTGGGTCGGCAGGGGATCTACGAGCAGTACTTC
>TRBV29-1|-|-|TRBJ1-2
CSVEDVGEGWYGYTF
TGCAGCGTTGAAGATGTGGGGGAAGGATGGTATGGCTACACCTTC
>TRBV28|-|TRBD1|TRBJ2-7
CASSESRQGAREQYF
TGTGCCAGCAGTGAAAGTCGACAGGGAGCTCGCGAGCAGTACTTC
>TRBV30|once|TRBD2|TRBJ2-7
CAFSGGSYEQYF
TGTGCCTTTAGCGGGGGCTCCTACGAGCAGTACTTC
>TRBV28|-|-|TRBJ2-3
CASSFPGGGTDTQYF
TGTGCCAGCAGTTTTCCGGGTGGGGGAACAGATACGCAGTATTTT
>TRBV6-5|-|-|TRBJ2-2
CASSYSINTPSGELFF
TGTGCCAGCAGTTACTCGATCAACACCCCATCAGGGGAGCTGTTTTTT
>TRBV19|-|-|TRBJ1-2
CASNAGGYGYTF
TGTGCCAGTAATGCGGGGGGCTATGGCTACACCTTC
>TRBV4-2|-|-|TRBJ2-3
CASGGAAGTDTQYF
TGTGCCAGTGGGGGGGCGGCGGGCACAGATACGCAGTATTTT
>TRBV29-1|-|-|TRBJ1-1
CSVRDTNTEAFF
TGCAGCGTCCGGGACACAAACACTGAAGCTTTCTTT
>TRBV27|-|-|TRBJ1-2
CASSSHQGGGYTF
TGTGCCAGCAGTTCCCACCAGGGAGGTGGCTACACCTTC
>TRBV18|-|TRBD2|TRBJ2-3
CASSADLAGGEYF
TGTGCCAGCTCGGCTGATCTAGCGGGGGGAGAGTATTTT
>TRBV5-4|-|TRBD1|TRBJ2-7
CASSFGTGSEQYF
TGTGCCAGCAGCTTTGGGACAGGGAGCGAGCAGTACTTC
>TRBV3-1/TRBV3-2|-|-|TRBJ1-3
CASSETPSGNTIYF
TGTGCCAGCAGCGAGACACCTTCTGGAAACACCATATATTTT
>TRBV6-6|-|TRBD1|TRBJ2-1
CASRLGQGGNEQFF
TGTGCCAGCAGGCTGGGACAGGGAGGCAATGAGCAGTTCTTC
>TRBV7-9|-|TRBD1|TRBJ1-3
CASSWTGGKGNTIYF
TGTGCCAGCAGCTGGACAGGGGGCAAAGGAAACACCATATATTTT
>TRBV19|-|-|TRBJ1-1
CASSIFSEAFF
TGTGCCAGTAGTATATTTTCTGAAGCTTTCTTT
>TRBV7-2|-|-|TRBJ1-4
CASSLEGGVTEDNEKLFF
TGTGCCAGCAGCTTAGAGGGTGGGGTCACTGAGGATAACGAAAAACTGTTTTTT
>TRBV5-1|-|-|TRBJ1-1
CASSSVAPEGAEAFF
TGCGCCAGCAGCTCCGTGGCCCCCGAGGGAGCTGAAGCTTTCTTT
>TRBV5-1|-|TRBD1|TRBJ2-5
CASSLGTGRGETQYF
TGCGCCAGCAGCTTGGGGACAGGACGGGGAGAGACCCAGTACTTC
>TRBV18|-|TRBD1|TRBJ1-1
CASSPPSTGRNTEAFF
TGTGCCAGCTCTCCCCCCTCGACAGGGAGGAACACTGAAGCTTTCTTT
>TRBV28|-|-|TRBJ1-1
CASSPGRINTEAFF
TGTGCCAGCAGCCCAGGGAGGATAAACACTGAAGCTTTCTTT
>TRBV28|-|-|TRBJ1-3
CASSFPGLLLSGNTIYF
TGTGCCAGCAGTTTCCCGGGACTCCTTCTCTCTGGAAACACCATATATTTT
>TRBV6-5|-|-|TRBJ2-7
CASRTVGYEQYF
TGTGCCAGTCGCACGGTGGGCTACGAGCAGTACTTC
>TRBV7-8|-|TRBD2|TRBJ2-1
CASSSEGSGGVYNEQFF
TGTGCCAGCAGCTCTGAGGGTAGCGGGGGCGTCTACAATGAGCAGTTCTTC
>TRBV19|-|-|TRBJ1-2
CASSIGGVTYGYTF
TGTGCCAGTAGTATAGGGGGCGTGACTTATGGCTACACCTTC
>TRBV18|-|-|TRBJ1-1
CASSTQGFVEAFF
TGTGCCAGCTCAACACAGGGTTTCGTTGAAGCTTTCTTT
>TRBV15|-|-|TRBJ1-1
CATSRDRGMGGTEAFF
TGTGCCACCAGCAGAGATCGGGGCATGGGGGGAACTGAAGCTTTCTTT
>TRBV5-1|-|-|TRBJ1-3
CASSLEVRGRHSGNTIYF
TGCGCCAGCAGCTTGGAGGTCCGGGGACGGCACTCTGGAAACACCATATATTTT
>TRBV3-1/TRBV3-2|-|TRBD2|TRBJ2-7
CASSQGYGGASTYEQYF
TGTGCCAGCAGCCAAGGGTACGGGGGGGCATCCACCTACGAGCAGTACTTC
>TRBV4-2|once|-|TRBJ1-4
CASSQDMSSEKLFF
TGTGCCAGCAGCCAAGATATGAGCAGTGAAAAACTGTTTTTT